These T cell receptor beta chains were read from a single sample in a study of cytomegalovirus exposure and HLA in healthy donors. The repertoire was sequenced with immunoSEQ multiplex PCR; TCRdb's copy has only in-frame clones and lacks some. The data hold tens of thousands of clones, with roughly nine tenths observed a single time. Sequenced input: PBMCs. The receptor source for this set is a man aged 18 to 29 in good health and CMV-seronegative. Each CDR3 is given with its conserved first and last residue. Fields, in order: V gene, J gene, clone size, D gene, CDR3 DNA, CDR3 protein. A D gene is named only where the DNA matches it firmly. The size field is filled for only some rows; it gives once, few, many or a size class.

V gene: TRBV18
J gene: TRBJ2-1
clone size: -
D gene: TRBD2
CDR3 DNA: TGTGCCAGCTCACCCCCTCAGGGAGGGGCGGGAGAGCAGTTCTTC
CDR3 protein: CASSPPQGGAGEQFF

V gene: TRBV29-1
J gene: TRBJ2-1
clone size: -
D gene: TRBD2
CDR3 DNA: TGCAGCGTGGAGCGGGAGGGCCGTAATGAGCAGTTCTTC
CDR3 protein: CSVEREGRNEQFF

V gene: TRBV19
J gene: TRBJ2-2
clone size: -
D gene: TRBD1
CDR3 DNA: TGTGCCAGTAGTACCTACCCCCGGACAGGGGGACGTACTGGGGAGCTGTTTTTT
CDR3 protein: CASSTYPRTGGRTGELFF

V gene: TRBV27
J gene: TRBJ2-1
clone size: -
D gene: -
CDR3 DNA: TGTGCCAGTCAAGAGGGTAGACTTTCATTATACAATGAGCAGTTCTTC
CDR3 protein: CASQEGRLSLYNEQFF

V gene: TRBV6-4
J gene: TRBJ2-5
clone size: -
D gene: -
CDR3 DNA: TGTGCCAGCAGCCACGCGGACAGAGAAGAGACCCAGTACTTC
CDR3 protein: CASSHADREETQYF

V gene: TRBV7-9
J gene: TRBJ2-2
clone size: -
D gene: -
CDR3 DNA: TGTGCCAGCAGCGAAACGGGGTATGGGATTCACGCCGGGGAGCTGTTTTTT
CDR3 protein: CASSETGYGIHAGELFF

V gene: TRBV7-7
J gene: TRBJ2-1
clone size: -
D gene: -
CDR3 DNA: TGTGCTAGCAGCACGGGACTTGACAATGAGCAGTTCTTC
CDR3 protein: CASSTGLDNEQFF

V gene: TRBV6-5
J gene: TRBJ2-7
clone size: -
D gene: TRBD2
CDR3 DNA: TGTGCCAGCAGTTACGCGGGACTAGCCGACACCTACGAGCAGTACTTC
CDR3 protein: CASSYAGLADTYEQYF

V gene: TRBV18
J gene: TRBJ1-1
clone size: -
D gene: -
CDR3 DNA: TGTGCCAGCTCACCATCATGGTCAGGGAACACTGAAGCTTTCTTT
CDR3 protein: CASSPSWSGNTEAFF

V gene: TRBV4-3
J gene: TRBJ2-6
clone size: -
D gene: -
CDR3 DNA: TGCGCCAGCAGCCAAGATGTATCCCCGCAGATTGGGGCCAACGTCCTGACTTTC
CDR3 protein: CASSQDVSPQIGANVLTF

V gene: TRBV2
J gene: TRBJ2-7
clone size: -
D gene: TRBD2
CDR3 DNA: TGTGCCAGCAGCGGACTAGCGGTTCCTACCTACGAGCAGTACTTC
CDR3 protein: CASSGLAVPTYEQYF

V gene: TRBV6-1
J gene: TRBJ2-1
clone size: -
D gene: TRBD2
CDR3 DNA: TGTGCCAGCAGTGGGGCGGGAGGTAGCTACAATGAGCAGTTCTTC
CDR3 protein: CASSGAGGSYNEQFF

V gene: TRBV11-3
J gene: TRBJ2-2
clone size: -
D gene: TRBD1
CDR3 DNA: TGTGCCAGCAGCTCGGGACAGGGGAACACCGGGGAGCTGTTTTTT
CDR3 protein: CASSSGQGNTGELFF

V gene: TRBV6-6
J gene: TRBJ1-1
clone size: -
D gene: -
CDR3 DNA: TGTGCCAGCAGTTACTCGACAGGGAACACTGAAGCTTTCTTT
CDR3 protein: CASSYSTGNTEAFF

V gene: TRBV5-8
J gene: TRBJ2-7
clone size: -
D gene: TRBD1
CDR3 DNA: TGTGCCAGCAGCCGGGGACAGGGTTGGTACGAGCAGTACTTC
CDR3 protein: CASSRGQGWYEQYF

V gene: TRBV19
J gene: TRBJ2-7
clone size: once
D gene: -
CDR3 DNA: TGTGCCAGTAGTGCCGGGACAATTCCTTACGAGCAGTACTTC
CDR3 protein: CASSAGTIPYEQYF

V gene: TRBV7-2
J gene: TRBJ2-1
clone size: -
D gene: -
CDR3 DNA: TGTGCCAGCAGCTTAGATTATGAAATAGAAGAGCAGTTCTTC
CDR3 protein: CASSLDYEIEEQFF

V gene: TRBV21-1
J gene: TRBJ1-2
clone size: -
D gene: -
CDR3 DNA: TGTGCCAGCAGCAAAGCTCCGACATCTTTAGCTAACTATGGCTACACCTTC
CDR3 protein: CASSKAPTSLANYGYTF

V gene: TRBV27
J gene: TRBJ1-1
clone size: -
D gene: TRBD1
CDR3 DNA: TGTGCCAGCAGTCCCGGGACAGGGGCTTCTGAAGCTTTCTTT
CDR3 protein: CASSPGTGASEAFF

V gene: TRBV5-6
J gene: TRBJ2-5
clone size: -
D gene: TRBD2
CDR3 DNA: TGTGCCAGCAGCTTGGCGGGACTAGCTAAGACCCAGTACTTC
CDR3 protein: CASSLAGLAKTQYF

V gene: TRBV5-4
J gene: TRBJ2-3
clone size: -
D gene: -
CDR3 DNA: TGTGCCAGCAGCTTAACTAGCACAGATACGCAGTATTTT
CDR3 protein: CASSLTSTDTQYF

V gene: TRBV25-1
J gene: TRBJ1-1
clone size: once
D gene: -
CDR3 DNA: TGTGCCAGCAGTGAATACCATCCGGGGGGTGAAGCTTTCTTT
CDR3 protein: CASSEYHPGGEAFF

V gene: TRBV2
J gene: TRBJ1-5
clone size: -
D gene: -
CDR3 DNA: TGTGCCAGCAGTGAACAGGGCAGGGTCAATCAGCCCCAGCATTTT
CDR3 protein: CASSEQGRVNQPQHF

V gene: TRBV4-1
J gene: TRBJ2-5
clone size: -
D gene: TRBD2
CDR3 DNA: TGCGCCAGCAGCCCCTCCATGGGACTAGCGGGAGAGACCCAGTACTTC
CDR3 protein: CASSPSMGLAGETQYF

V gene: TRBV6-5
J gene: TRBJ2-1
clone size: -
D gene: TRBD2
CDR3 DNA: TGTGCCAGCAGCCGGAGCGGGACCTCCTACAATGAGCAGTTCTTC
CDR3 protein: CASSRSGTSYNEQFF